This entry describes one T cell receptor (beta chain). Antigen: not known. This entry belongs to a study of STAT5B mutations in CD4+ large granular lymphocyte leukemia. Control samples were healthy donors' buffy coats. Study-wide findings and caveats: Top patient clones used TRBV06 genes more often: 8/27 versus 2/35 in controls. Roughly a quarter of private leukemic clonotypes occurred rarely in other patients' non-leukemic repertoires.

The CDR3 totals 12 residues. V shed 4 bases and J shed 6 bases, with 10 bases lying between them. Germline V lookup: CDR1 MNHEY, CDR2 SVGAGI. As processed by the authors: The detection floor for productive clonotype frequency was 2.59 x 10-5. TCRdb's table, derived via immunoSEQ multiplex PCR, lists solely in-frame clones and lacks some. V and J calls and clone size are given by that table; D and trimming were obtained from the DNA. The sample has approximately 20,000 clones, approximately 88% seen once. Sequenced input: CD4+ T cells from blood buffy coats. This TCR derives from a human donor in good health. V usage is TRBV6-5 and J usage is TRBJ2-7, with D perhaps TRBD2 (5 bases). The chain's CDR3 is CASSSGIGEQYF. The CDR3 nucleotides read TGTGCCAGCAGTTCCGGGATCGGCGAGCAGTACTTC.